The 19 T cell receptor beta chains below were found in one sample sequenced in a study of cytomegalovirus exposure and HLA in healthy donors. The PCR had 60 Vbeta and 13 Jbeta primers. Profiling relied on immunoSEQ multiplex PCR, and the TCRdb table lists in-frame clones only, not all of them. In all, the sample yields 130,000 or so clones. The sequenced material came from PBMCs. These receptors were obtained from a man younger than 30 in good health and CMV-seronegative.

This chain uses TRBV4-1 with TRBJ1-2, with 7 bases aligning to TRBD1. CDR3 length equals 15 residues. Germline V gene data show CDR1 as MGHRA and CDR2 as YSYEKL. V shed 4 bases, J shed 0 bases, and the junction held 5 bases outside the gene matches. CDR3 sequence reads: CASSPGDRTNYGYTF. The DNA for the CDR3 is TGCGCCAGCAGCCCCGGGGACAGAACTAACTATGGCTACACCTTC.

V gene TRBV18 combines with J gene TRBJ2-7; 9 nucleotides agree with TRBD1. Losses at the gene ends were 6 bases for V and 3 bases for J; bases not matched to a gene: 3. The CDR3 is 13 amino acids. CDR1 KGHSH and CDR2 LQKENI come from the germline V gene. CDR3 bases: TGTGCCAGCTCTCGGGACAGGGACTACGAGCAGTACTTC. It translates to CASSRDRDYEQYF. The complete variable domain, with remaining parts taken from reference TRBV18 and TRBJ2-7, reads NAGVMQNPRHLVRRRGQEARLRCSPMKGHSHVYWYRQLPEEGLKFMVYLQKENIIDESGMPKERFSAEFPKEGPSILRIQQVVRGDSAAYFCASSRDRDYEQYFGPGTRLTVT.

This chain connects TRBV9 to TRBJ2-5, with D perhaps TRBD1 (5 bases). V dropped 4 bases and J dropped 9 bases, with 19 bases sitting between them. The germline V gene encodes CDR1 SGDLS and CDR2 YYNGEE. This CDR3 has 14 residues. CDR3 nucleotide sequence: TGTGCCAGCAGCCCAGGGTCAGTTGAAGGGGCCCAGTACTTC. This translates into CASSPGSVEGAQYF.

The chain links TRBV11-1 to TRBJ2-7; perhaps TRBD1 as D (6 bases). Trimming cost V 6 bases and J 3 bases, with 21 bases left between them. The CDR3 extends over 16 amino acids. CDR1 SGHAT and CDR2 FQDESV come from the germline V gene (reference sequence). The CDR3 nucleotides read TGTGCCAGCAGACGACGAGCAGGGGAATGGTACTACGAGCAGTACTTC. Its translation is CASRRRAGEWYYEQYF.

The chain joins TRBV7-3 to TRBJ1-6, with D unresolved. V was pared by 2 bases and J by 7 bases, with 6 bases between. Germline values: CDR1 SGHTA, CDR2 FQGTGA. The CDR3 is 13 residues long. The CDR3 sequence: CASSLGLNSPLHF. As DNA, the CDR3 is TGTGCCAGCAGCTTAGGCCTGAATTCACCCCTCCACTTT.

The rearrangement uses TRBV7-8 and TRBJ2-1; TRBD1 might be the D (5 bases). The germline gives CDR1 SGHVS, CDR2 FQNEAQ. V lost 4 bases and J 7 bases, leaving 20 bases between the germline ends. This CDR3 contains 16 residues. The DNA for the CDR3 is TGTGCCAGCAGCTCCCCAGGGCAGGGTAATAAAAATGAGCAGTTCTTC. It is translated as CASSSPGQGNKNEQFF.

The chain recombines TRBV11-2 with TRBJ2-7; D may be TRBD1 (6 bases). Germline V gene sequence: CDR1 SGHAT, CDR2 FQNNGV. Trimming shortened V by 5 bases and J by 4 bases, and 9 bases separated the two germline ends. This CDR3 spans 12 amino acids. CDR3 nucleotides: TGTGCCAGCAGCCGGACAGTTTACGAGCAGTACTTC. Translated, it gives CASSRTVYEQYF.

The CDR3, as DNA: TGTGCCAGTAGTATTCTCCAGGGGTATCAGCCCCAGCATTTT. Translated, it gives CASSILQGYQPQHF. The chain joins TRBV19 to TRBJ1-5; D perhaps matches TRBD1 (6 bases). This CDR3 comprises 14 residues. CDR1 LNHDA and CDR2 SQIVND come from the germline V gene (reference sequence). V gave up 3 bases and J gave up 5 bases, with 11 bases separating them.

The J gene is TRBJ2-2, the V gene TRBV29-1, with D possibly TRBD2 on 6 matching bases. V was clipped by 5 bases and J by 5 bases, with 18 bases between them. The CDR3 runs to 15 residues. Germline V gene sequence: CDR1 SQVTM, CDR2 ANQGSEA. This chain's CDR3 is CSVLPPGASTGELFF. The CDR3 DNA sequence: TGCAGCGTTCTCCCACCGGGAGCGTCGACCGGGGAGCTGTTTTTT.

This chain connects TRBV9 to TRBJ2-7, with D possibly TRBD2 on 6 matching bases. V lost 2 bases and J lost 0, with 9 bases in between. The V gene's germline CDR1 is SGDLS and CDR2 YYNGEE. This CDR3 contains 14 residues. The CDR3 is CASSVLASSYEQYF. In nucleotides, the CDR3 is TGTGCCAGCAGCGTGCTAGCGAGCTCCTACGAGCAGTACTTC.

This chain's CDR3 is CASRKGLGANVLTF. The CDR3, as DNA: TGTGCCAGCAGAAAGGGGTTAGGGGCCAACGTCCTGACTTTC. V gene TRBV6-5 combines with J gene TRBJ2-6, with a possible D match to TRBD1 (5 bases). Germline CDR1 reads MNHEY; CDR2 reads SVGAGI. V was clipped by 6 bases and J by 4 bases, with 10 bases between them. The CDR3 runs to 14 residues.

This chain connects TRBV9 to TRBJ2-3, with a weak D call TRBD2 (6 bases). Germline CDR1 reads SGDLS; CDR2 reads YYNGEE. Trimming removed 6 bases at V and 0 bases at J, with 11 bases between. CDR3 length equals 14 residues. The CDR3 region has the DNA TGTGCCAGCAACTCGGGGGAGAGCACAGATACGCAGTATTTT. The encoded protein is CASNSGESTDTQYF.

This chain uses TRBV7-3 with TRBJ2-7, with 8 bases that match TRBD2. The V and J ends lost 6 bases and 6 bases, in that order; junction bases with no gene match: 10. Germline values: CDR1 SGHTA, CDR2 FQGTGA. This CDR3 has 14 amino acids. The CDR3, as DNA: TGTGCCAGCAGTCCGCCGGGACTAGGAGCCGAGCAGTACTTC. This codes for CASSPPGLGAEQYF.

The J gene is TRBJ1-3, the V gene TRBV9; unclear D gene. The CDR3 is 16 residues long. Germline values: CDR1 SGDLS, CDR2 YYNGEE. V was trimmed by 0 bases and J by 4 bases, leaving 14 bases between them. In DNA, the CDR3 is TGTGCCAGCAGCGTAGGGGCAGGTTTGGAAGGAAACACCATATATTTT. Translated, it gives CASSVGAGLEGNTIYF.

The chain joins TRBV28 to TRBJ1-1; D gene ambiguous. Trimming removed 5 bases at V and 2 bases at J, with 6 bases between. CDR1 MDHEN and CDR2 SYDVKM come from the germline V gene. CDR3 length: 12 amino acids. CDR3 region: CASSLVNTEAFF. Here the CDR3 DNA reads TGTGCCAGCAGTCTTGTTAACACTGAAGCTTTCTTT.

This chain joins TRBV14 and TRBJ2-7; D unclear. Germline V gene sequence: CDR1 SGHDN, CDR2 FVKESK. The CDR3 spans 16 residues. The V end lost 0 bases, the J end lost 3 bases, and 15 bases lay between the germline ends. CDR3 protein: CASSQDLGQAHYEQYF. CDR3 DNA sequence: TGTGCCAGCAGCCAAGATCTTGGGCAGGCCCACTACGAGCAGTACTTC. The full variable domain, completed using reference TRBV14 and TRBJ2-7, is EAGVTQFPSHSVIEKGQTVTLRCDPISGHDNLYWYRRVMGKEIKFLLHFVKESKQDESGMPNNRFLAERTGGTYSTLKVQPAELEDSGVYFCASSQDLGQAHYEQYFGPGTRLTVT.

The chain employs TRBV5-4 and TRBJ2-5, with 7 positions matching TRBD1. V was pared by 5 bases and J by 5 bases, with 6 bases of the junction left unmatched. Germline loops: CDR1 SGHNT, CDR2 YYREEE (reference sequence). CDR3 size: 13 residues. Here the CDR3 reads CASRTGNRETQYF. DNA for the CDR3: TGTGCCAGCAGGACAGGGAATCGGGAGACCCAGTACTTC.

The rearrangement links TRBV4-1 to TRBJ2-7, with a possible D match to TRBD2 (5 bases). CDR3 length equals 15 residues. Germline CDR1 reads MGHRA; CDR2 reads YSYEKL. V shed 4 bases and J shed 3 bases, with 16 bases lying between them. CDR3 nucleotide sequence: TGCGCCAGCAGCCCGCGGAACGGAGGTTTCTACGAGCAGTACTTC. This translates into CASSPRNGGFYEQYF.

The genes are TRBV27 and TRBJ2-7, with 7 positions matching TRBD2. Germline V gene data show CDR1 as MNHEY and CDR2 as SMNVEV (reference sequence). This CDR3 is 15 amino acids long. Unmatched junction bases numbered 9, after V lost 5 bases and J lost 2 bases. The CDR3 coding sequence is TGTGCCAGCAGTCCGGTTGAAGCGGGACCCTACGAGCAGTACTTC. This encodes CASSPVEAGPYEQYF.